This T cell receptor beta chain was retrieved from a study of blood T cell repertoires in COVID-19. This CDR3 contains 14 residues. The germline V gene has CDR1 MNHEY and CDR2 SVGAGI. The V end was cut by 5 bases, the J end by 0 bases, with 10 bases between. In the source study's methods: Reference gene primer amplification yielded estimated nucleated cell counts. Data came from immunoSEQ multiplex PCR; TCRdb stores just in-frame clones and leaves some out. V and J calls and clone size are copied from that table; D and trimming were computed from the DNA. The table shows hundreds of thousands of clones, with around 88% occurring only once.

This receptor was taken from a woman aged 40 to 49 with acute COVID-19. The sequencing sample was made of PBMCs or T cells enriched from blood (not recorded which). This chain uses TRBV6-5 with TRBJ1-1; no clear D gene. CDR3 nucleotides: TGTGCCAGCAGTACTAGGCAGATGAACACTGAAGCTTTCTTT. It codes for CASSTRQMNTEAFF.